Following are 28 T cell receptor beta chains from one sample sequenced in a study of blood T cells in healthy people across ages. Through a sample-barcoded 5' primer and a J-beta primer mix, a second PCR was run for about 7 to 12 cycles. Using its own MiXCR run on the 5' RACE reads, TCRdb lists one record per CDR3 protein. The sample consists of 650,000 to 800,000 distinct CDR3 sequences, around two fifths of them appearing once. Sequencing was performed on blood. These receptor sequences come from a man aged 55 to 70 in good health.

This clonotype was seen ten or more times. The genes are TRBV7-2 and TRBJ2-6; D is undetermined. CDR1 and CDR2 (germline): SGHTA, FQGNSA. This CDR3 comprises 15 residues. V was clipped by 2 bases and J by 0 bases, with 5 bases between them. The CDR3 sequence is CASSLLGSGANVLTF. In DNA, the CDR3 is TGTGCCAGCAGCTTACTGGGCTCTGGGGCCAACGTCCTGACTTTC.

This sequence joins TRBV27 and TRBJ1-2, with D perhaps matching TRBD1 (5 bases). The V gene lost 0 bases and the J gene lost 8 bases, with 16 bases spanning the gap. The germline V gene has CDR1 MNHEY and CDR2 SMNVEV (reference sequence). The CDR3 has 15 residues. The DNA of the CDR3 is TGTGCCAGCAGTTTATCGAAGGAGGGACGGCAAGGCTACACCTTC. As protein: CASSLSKEGRQGYTF.

The chain employs TRBV4-2 and TRBJ2-6, with D hard to call. CDR1 LGHNA and CDR2 YNFKEQ come from the germline V gene. V was shortened by 0 bases and J by 0 bases, with 12 bases between the two germline ends. This CDR3 comprises 18 residues. CDR3 bases: TGTGCCAGCAGCCAAGATCGTGCCAAAAGCTCTGGGGCCAACGTCCTGACTTTC. Its protein is CASSQDRAKSSGANVLTF.

The CDR3 loop is CASSEPSFDSPLHF. CDR3 coding DNA: TGCGCCAGCAGTGAGCCCTCCTTCGATTCACCCCTCCACTTT. The rearrangement joins TRBV10-2 to TRBJ1-6; no clear D. This CDR3 has 14 residues. The germline V gene has CDR1 WSHSY and CDR2 SAAADI. V lost 2 bases, J lost 8 bases, and 10 bases lay in between.

Regarding this clonotype: A read error is possible here, since a much larger clone lies one base away. This sequence joins TRBV28 and TRBJ2-5; possibly TRBD1 for D (6 bases). CDR3 size: 13 residues. Germline V lookup: CDR1 MDHEN, CDR2 SYDVKM. V lost 5 bases and J 4 bases, leaving 11 bases between the germline ends. CDR3 amino acids: CASSAGAPETQYF. The CDR3 DNA reads TGTGCCAGCAGTGCAGGGGCCCCAGAGACCCAGTACTTC.

V gene TRBV7-2 combines with J gene TRBJ2-1, with TRBD2 as a possible D gene (7 bases). In germline, CDR1 is SGHTA, CDR2 FQGNSA. The CDR3 has 16 residues. The germline V and J ends were trimmed by 1 base and 4 bases, with 14 bases remaining between them. CDR3 protein: CASSLGGRGEYNEQFF. Written as DNA, the CDR3 is TGTGCCAGCAGCTTAGGTGGGAGGGGGGAGTACAATGAGCAGTTCTTC.

V gene TRBV28 combines with J gene TRBJ2-5; D may be TRBD2 (6 bases). The CDR3 has 15 amino acids. Germline CDR1 is MDHEN and CDR2 is SYDVKM. Trimming took 5 bases from V and 11 from J, leaving 24 bases between them. CDR3 loop: CASSILLAGNNEQYF. The CDR3 DNA follows: TGTGCCAGCAGTATACTCTTGGCGGGAAACAATGAGCAGTACTTC. The full variable domain, with the rest looked up from reference TRBV28 and TRBJ2-5, is DVKVTQSSRYLVKRTGEKVFLECVQDMDHENMFWYRQDPGLGLRLIYFSYDVKMKEKGDIPEGYSVSREKKERFSLILESASTNQTSMYLCASSILLAGNNEQYFGPGTRLLVL.

The rearrangement links TRBV6-2 or TRBV6-3 to TRBJ2-2; D unclear. Germline V gene sequence: CDR1 MNHEY, CDR2 SVGEGT. The CDR3 totals 14 residues. The V gene lost 6 bases and the J gene lost 0 bases, with 8 bases spanning the gap. CDR3 sequence reads: CASRGRANTGELFF. The CDR3 DNA follows: TGTGCCAGCAGGGGAAGGGCGAACACCGGGGAGCTGTTTTTT.

The table lists this clonotype with a count of one. The chain couples TRBV14 to TRBJ2-5, with D possibly matching TRBD2 (7 bases). The J call may not be correct, given that the DNA end is closer to TRBJ2-7. The CDR3 totals 13 residues. Germline CDR1 and CDR2: SGHDN and FVKESK. The CDR3 DNA is TGTGCCAGCAGCCGAGGGGGGGCTACCGAGCAGTACTTC. This translates into CASSRGGATEQYF.

The V and J genes are TRBV7-8 and TRBJ2-1; the D call may be TRBD1 or TRBD2 (5 bases each). The CDR3 spans 13 residues. CDR1 SGHVS and CDR2 FQNEAQ come from the germline V gene. V was pared by 2 bases and J by 7 bases, with 9 bases between. DNA of the CDR3: TGTGCCAGCAGCTTACGGGACGGGAATGAGCAGTTCTTC. Protein product: CASSLRDGNEQFF.

This clonotype was detected a few times. The chain is built from TRBV5-1 and TRBJ2-7; 7 nucleotides line up with TRBD1. The CDR3 contains 15 residues. V lost 5 bases, J lost 1 base, and 9 bases stayed unmatched. Germline V gene sequence: CDR1 SGHRS, CDR2 YFSETQ. CDR3 DNA: TGCGCCAGCAGAATATCCGGGACAGATTCCTACGAGCAGTACTTC. This encodes CASRISGTDSYEQYF.

The chain uses TRBV20-1 and TRBJ1-2; no reliable D call. Between the trimmed V and J ends, which lost 6 bases and 0 bases, there was a span of 11 bases. CDR1 and CDR2 (germline): DFQATT, SNEGSKA (reference sequence). CDR3 length: 13 residues. The CDR3 loop reads CSAPTATNYGYTF. The DNA for the CDR3 is TGCAGTGCCCCGACGGCTACTAACTATGGCTACACCTTC.

The chain employs TRBV7-3 and TRBJ2-1; TRBD2 is a possible D gene (7 bases). This CDR3 spans 18 amino acids. CDR1 and CDR2 (germline): SGHTA, FQGTGA. V lost 4 bases and J 6 bases, leaving 25 bases between the germline ends. CDR3 amino acids: CASSYGTGGSAISNEQFF. Written as DNA, the CDR3 is TGTGCCAGCAGCTATGGAACGGGGGGCTCGGCAATCTCCAATGAGCAGTTCTTC. Using reference TRBV7-3 and TRBJ2-1 for the parts outside the CDR3, the full variable domain is GAGVSQTPSNKVTEKGKYVELRCDPISGHTALYWYRQSLGQGPEFLIYFQGTGAADDSGLPNDRFFAVRPEGSVSTLKIQRTERGDSAVYLCASSYGTGGSAISNEQFFGPGTRLTVL.

The chain uses TRBV4-3 and TRBJ1-1; D remains ambiguous. The CDR3 has 14 residues. V was shortened by 4 bases and J by 6 bases, with 15 bases between the two germline ends. Germline CDR1 LGHNA, CDR2 YSLEER. The CDR3: CASSPKGSGAEAFF. For the CDR3, the DNA is TGCGCCAGCAGCCCAAAAGGGAGTGGCGCTGAAGCTTTCTTT.

The chain is built from TRBV12-3 or TRBV12-4 and TRBJ1-4, with TRBD1 matching 8 bases. The J segment lost 7 bases and the V segment lost 3 bases, leaving 7 bases of the junction unmatched. The CDR3 is 15 residues long. CDR3: CASSLNGQGGEKLFF. The DNA for the CDR3 is TGTGCCAGCAGTTTGAACGGACAGGGTGGTGAAAAACTGTTTTTT.

This clonotype was seen only a few times. The chain has TRBV11-2 and TRBJ2-5, with 8 bases matching TRBD1. Germline V gene lookup returns CDR1 SGHAT and CDR2 FQNNGV. The CDR3 runs 14 residues. V was pared by 3 bases and J by 3 bases, with 3 bases of the junction left unmatched. This CDR3 is CASSFADREETQYF. For the CDR3, the DNA is TGTGCCAGCAGCTTCGCGGACAGGGAAGAGACCCAGTACTTC.

The chain carries TRBV2 and TRBJ2-5, with D possibly called TRBD1 or TRBD2 (5 bases each). The CDR3 has 15 amino acids. V was shortened by 6 bases and J by 2 bases, with 16 bases between the two germline ends. Germline values: CDR1 SNHLY, CDR2 FYNNEI. CDR3 residues: CASRGTPTRQETQYF. CDR3 nucleotides: TGTGCCAGCAGAGGGACGCCAACTCGGCAAGAGACCCAGTACTTC.

This chain links TRBV6-5 with TRBJ1-1, with TRBD1 matching 7 bases. The germline CDR1 and CDR2 sequences are MNHEY and SVGAGI. CDR3 length equals 13 residues. V was clipped by 5 bases and J by 6 bases; unmatched bases: 6. DNA of the CDR3: TGTGCCAGCAGTAGTCCCGGGACAGCTGAAGCTTTCTTT. Translated, it gives CASSSPGTAEAFF.

The V and J genes are TRBV20-1 and TRBJ2-1; D possibly uses TRBD1 or TRBD2 (5 bases each). Deletions cut 6 bases from V and 6 bases from J, with 15 bases between. Germline V gene sequence: CDR1 DFQATT, CDR2 SNEGSKA (reference sequence). The CDR3 length is 13 residues. CDR3 residues: CSATTGTPNEQFF. CDR3 nucleotides: TGCAGTGCAACAACCGGGACCCCCAATGAGCAGTTCTTC.

This clonotype showed up just a few times. This chain connects TRBV7-2 to TRBJ2-5; 7 nucleotides match TRBD2. Trimming took 5 bases from V and 3 from J; bases not matched to a gene: 6. Germline V gives CDR1 SGHTA, CDR2 FQGNSA. This CDR3 region has 14 residues. The CDR3 nucleotides are TGTGCCAGCAGCGTCGTGGGAGGGGAAGAGACCCAGTACTTC. Its protein is CASSVVGGEETQYF.

Here the CDR3 reads CASSRQGYNSPLHF. CDR3 nucleotides: TGTGCCAGCAGCCGACAGGGGTATAATTCACCCCTCCACTTT. The rearrangement links TRBV6-5 to TRBJ1-6; 8 positions match TRBD1. Germline values: CDR1 MNHEY, CDR2 SVGAGI. This CDR3 is built from 14 residues. The junction had 2 bases not matched to a gene; V was cut back by 6 bases and J by 4 bases.

About this clonotype itself: Germline is not matched at one junction end, which may reflect a read error. V usage is TRBV30 and J usage is TRBJ2-5, with 13 nucleotides matching TRBD2. From germline, CDR1 is GTSNPN and CDR2 SVGIG (reference sequence). This CDR3 spans 15 amino acids. CDR3 amino acids: CARSVLGLAGETQYF. The CDR3 DNA follows: TGTGCCAGGAGTGTTCTGGGACTAGCGGGGGAGACCCAGTACTTC.

The chain is built from TRBV24-1 and TRBJ2-3; tentative D call: TRBD2 (5 bases). The CDR3 has 16 residues. V was trimmed by 7 bases and J by 0 bases, leaving 16 bases between them. Germline V gene lookup returns CDR1 KGHDR and CDR2 SFDVKD. The CDR3 sequence: CATSSARGTSTDTQYF. In nucleotides, the CDR3 is TGTGCCACCAGCTCTGCTCGGGGAACTAGCACAGATACGCAGTATTTT.

The rearrangement joins TRBV12-3 or TRBV12-4 to TRBJ1-4; D perhaps matches TRBD1 (5 bases). V shed 9 bases and J shed 8 bases, with 13 bases lying between them. The CDR3 sequence is 12 residues long. The CDR3 is CASSGGAEKLFF. In nucleotides, the CDR3 is TGTGCCAGTTCAGGAGGGGCCGAAAAACTGTTTTTT.

This clonotype was observed a handful of times. The V and J genes are TRBV4-1 and TRBJ1-5; 7 bases are shared with TRBD1. There are 14 residues in the CDR3. The J segment lost 4 bases and the V segment lost 2 bases, leaving 2 bases of the junction unmatched. Germline-derived CDR1 and CDR2 are MGHRA and YSYEKL. In DNA, the CDR3 is TGCGCCAGCAGCCAAATGGACAGGAATCAGCCCCAGCATTTT. Protein product: CASSQMDRNQPQHF.

The chain employs TRBV27 and TRBJ2-5; D remains unclear. The CDR3 runs to 14 residues. CDR1 and CDR2 from the germline V gene are MNHEY and SMNVEV (reference sequence). V was clipped by 2 bases and J by 3 bases, with 10 bases between them. The CDR3 nucleotides are TGTGCCAGCAGTTTAGGTAGCTCCAAAGAGACCCAGTACTTC. This gives the protein CASSLGSSKETQYF.

J is TRBJ2-5 and V is TRBV15, with TRBD2 matching over 12 bases. The V gene's germline CDR1 is LNHNV and CDR2 YYDKDF (reference sequence). This CDR3 has 16 residues. Trimming removed 0 bases from V and 11 bases from J; junction bases left unmatched: 10. The CDR3 loop is CATSRDLAGGHNEQYF. As DNA, the CDR3 is TGTGCCACCAGCAGAGATCTAGCGGGGGGGCACAATGAGCAGTACTTC.

V is TRBV7-8 and J is TRBJ2-3; perhaps TRBD2 as D (7 bases). Trimming shortened V by 5 bases and J by 3 bases, and 21 bases separated the two germline ends. This CDR3 region has 17 residues. The germline gives CDR1 SGHVS, CDR2 FQNEAQ. CDR3 protein: CASSPWAGGRVTDTQYF. CDR3 coding DNA: TGTGCCAGCAGCCCCTGGGCCGGGGGGCGTGTTACAGATACGCAGTATTTT.